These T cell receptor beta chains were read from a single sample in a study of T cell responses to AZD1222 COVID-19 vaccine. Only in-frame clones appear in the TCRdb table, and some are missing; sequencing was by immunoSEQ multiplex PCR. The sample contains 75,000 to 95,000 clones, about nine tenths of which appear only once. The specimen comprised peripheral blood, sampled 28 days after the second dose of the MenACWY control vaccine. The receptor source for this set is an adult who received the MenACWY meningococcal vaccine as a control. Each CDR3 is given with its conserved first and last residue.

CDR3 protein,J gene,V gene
CASSLAARDHNEQFF,TRBJ2-1,TRBV5-4
CASSQELQGGEKLFF,TRBJ1-4,TRBV4-3
CSVESGTGVGEQFF,TRBJ2-1,TRBV29-1
CASSLEPARHEQFF,TRBJ2-1,TRBV5-1
CASSYSLGAAGYEQFF,TRBJ2-1,TRBV6-2/TRBV6-3
CASSLEGRGEAFF,TRBJ1-1,TRBV19
CASSLGGRGPDTQYF,TRBJ2-3,TRBV7-8
CASRKTGPRGEKLFF,TRBJ1-4,TRBV6-6
CASSKGQHTDTQYF,TRBJ2-3,TRBV21-1
CASSPPVGAGTSGNTIYF,TRBJ1-3,TRBV18
CASSIQGSGANVLTF,TRBJ2-6,TRBV19
CASSPGDTIYF,TRBJ1-3,TRBV4-3
CASSARTWTGKSEAFF,TRBJ1-1,TRBV6-1
CASSLEGRGTDTQYF,TRBJ2-3,TRBV11-3
CASSQKGVGGEKLFF,TRBJ1-4,TRBV3-1/TRBV3-2
CASSRGQLYMNTEAFF,TRBJ1-1,TRBV18
CASSSSTVYEQYF,TRBJ2-7,TRBV6-2/TRBV6-3
CASSDRYRQLEGIGELFF,TRBJ2-2,TRBV7-9
CASSPAGTGSTEAFF,TRBJ1-1,TRBV28
CSVDGCGPRGYSNQPQHF,TRBJ1-5,TRBV29-1
CASSLVGGQETQYF,TRBJ2-5,TRBV7-9
CASSQERPPQTAGELFF,TRBJ2-2,TRBV4-3
CASSLGGQGGDYGYTF,TRBJ1-2,TRBV5-1
CASSVSLGSGADTQYF,TRBJ2-3,TRBV9
CASSLTGGEDQPQHF,TRBJ1-5,TRBV5-6
CASSTRGVQETQYF,TRBJ2-5,TRBV9
CASSQGQGWYEQYF,TRBJ2-7,TRBV6-2/TRBV6-3
CASSEGQTNEAFF,TRBJ1-1,TRBV7-3
CASSILGNTEAFF,TRBJ1-1,TRBV19
CASSFSGVPTGPGEAFF,TRBJ1-1,TRBV27
CATSRGLAAQETQYF,TRBJ2-5,TRBV15
CASSEKRQGNTEAFF,TRBJ1-1,TRBV2
CASSPRESGTGSYEQYF,TRBJ2-7,TRBV6-2/TRBV6-3
CASSSGLAGYNEQFF,TRBJ2-1,TRBV11-3
CASSLGTGAGIQETQYF,TRBJ2-5,TRBV5-8
CAWSPRAVKAQHF,TRBJ1-5,TRBV30
CASSQERLTAGNTIYF,TRBJ1-3,TRBV14
CASTPSADTQYF,TRBJ2-3,TRBV9
CASSSPPTGTDTQYF,TRBJ2-3,TRBV5-1